This TCR beta chain was sequenced for a study of blood T cell repertoires in COVID-19. Study background: The United States, Italy and Spain were the sources of the acute and convalescent COVID-19 samples.

The germline V gene encodes CDR1 MNHNY and CDR2 SVGAGI (reference sequence). Trimming shortened V by 5 bases and J by 15 bases, and 11 bases separated the two germline ends. The CDR3 covers 10 residues. Produced via immunoSEQ multiplex PCR; TCRdb's table is partial and in-frame only. This sample has roughly 200,000 clones, with around 82% found just once. The sequence was collected from a woman aged 55-75 years with acute COVID-19. The chain couples TRBV6-6 to TRBJ1-5; D gene ambiguous. The sample consisted of PBMCs or T cells enriched from blood (not recorded which). CDR3 protein: CASSTGSLHF. In nucleotides, the CDR3 is TGTGCCAGCAGTACGGGGTCGTTGCATTTT.